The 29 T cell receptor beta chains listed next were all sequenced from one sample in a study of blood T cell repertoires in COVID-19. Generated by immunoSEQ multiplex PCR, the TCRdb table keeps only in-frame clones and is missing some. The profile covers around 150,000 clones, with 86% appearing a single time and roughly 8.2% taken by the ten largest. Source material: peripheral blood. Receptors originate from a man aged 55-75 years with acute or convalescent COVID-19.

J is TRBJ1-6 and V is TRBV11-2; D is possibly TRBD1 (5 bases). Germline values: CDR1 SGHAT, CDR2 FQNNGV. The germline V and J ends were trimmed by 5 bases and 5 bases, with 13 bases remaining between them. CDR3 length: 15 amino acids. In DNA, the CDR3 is TGTGCCAGCAGCGAAATGACAGATAATAATTCACCCCTCCACTTT. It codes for CASSEMTDNNSPLHF.

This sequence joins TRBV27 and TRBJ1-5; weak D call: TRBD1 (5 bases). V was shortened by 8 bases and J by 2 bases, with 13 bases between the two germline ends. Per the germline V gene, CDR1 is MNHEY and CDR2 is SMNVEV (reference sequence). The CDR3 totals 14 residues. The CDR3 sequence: CASARGGGNQPQHF. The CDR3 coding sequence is TGTGCCAGCGCCCGGGGGGGAGGCAATCAGCCCCAGCATTTT.

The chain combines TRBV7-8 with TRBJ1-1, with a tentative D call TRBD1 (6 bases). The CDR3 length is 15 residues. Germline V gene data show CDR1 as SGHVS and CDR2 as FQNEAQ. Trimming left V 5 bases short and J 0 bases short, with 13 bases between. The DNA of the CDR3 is TGTGCCAGCAGCCGGTGGGGGCAGATGAACACTGAAGCTTTCTTT. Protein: CASSRWGQMNTEAFF.

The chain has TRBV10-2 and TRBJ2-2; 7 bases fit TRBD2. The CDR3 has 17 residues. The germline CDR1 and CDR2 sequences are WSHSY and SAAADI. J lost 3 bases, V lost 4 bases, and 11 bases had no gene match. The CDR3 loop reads CASSVRVAGAYTGELFF. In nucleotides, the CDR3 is TGCGCCAGCAGTGTTCGAGTGGCGGGAGCCTACACCGGGGAGCTGTTTTTT.

CDR3 bases: TGCGCCAGCAGCCAAGAAGGGAGCGGGAGGGATGAGCAGTTCTTC. Amino acids: CASSQEGSGRDEQFF. The chain employs TRBV4-1 and TRBJ2-1; 10 nucleotides line up with TRBD2. This CDR3 is 15 amino acids long. Losses at the gene ends were 0 bases for V and 8 bases for J; bases not matched to a gene: 4. Per germline, CDR1 MGHRA and CDR2 YSYEKL.

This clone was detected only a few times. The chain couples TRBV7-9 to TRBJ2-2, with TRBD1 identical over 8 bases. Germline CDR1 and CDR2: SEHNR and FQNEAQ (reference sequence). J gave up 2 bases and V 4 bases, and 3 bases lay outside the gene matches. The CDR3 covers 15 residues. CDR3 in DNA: TGTGCCAGCAGCTCCGGACAGGGAAACACCGGGGAGCTGTTTTTT. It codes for CASSSGQGNTGELFF.

The CDR3 region is CASSLARDYEQYF. Written as DNA, the CDR3 is TGTGCCAGCAGCTTGGCCAGGGACTACGAGCAGTACTTC. This chain connects TRBV7-3 to TRBJ2-7, with a possible D match to TRBD1 (5 bases). The CDR3 is 13 amino acids. The germline gives CDR1 SGHTA, CDR2 FQGTGA. Trimming left V 3 bases short and J 3 bases short, with 9 bases between.

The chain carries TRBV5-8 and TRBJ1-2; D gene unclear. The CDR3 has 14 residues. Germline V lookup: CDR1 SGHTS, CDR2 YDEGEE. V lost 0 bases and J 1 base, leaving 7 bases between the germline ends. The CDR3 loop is CASSLARNNYGYTF. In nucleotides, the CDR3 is TGTGCCAGCAGCTTGGCCAGAAATAACTATGGCTACACCTTC.

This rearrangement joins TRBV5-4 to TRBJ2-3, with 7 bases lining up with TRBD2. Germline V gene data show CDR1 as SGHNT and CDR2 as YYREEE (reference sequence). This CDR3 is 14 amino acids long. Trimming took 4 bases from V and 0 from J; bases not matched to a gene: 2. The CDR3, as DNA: TGTGCCAGCAGCCCAGCGGGAAGCACAGATACGCAGTATTTT. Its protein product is CASSPAGSTDTQYF.

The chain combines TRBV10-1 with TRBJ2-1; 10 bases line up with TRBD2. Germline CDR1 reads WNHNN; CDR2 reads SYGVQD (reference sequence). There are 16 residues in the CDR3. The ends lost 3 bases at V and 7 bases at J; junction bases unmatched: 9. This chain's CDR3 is CASSEFASGSGNEQFF. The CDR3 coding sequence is TGCGCCAGCAGTGAATTCGCTAGCGGGAGTGGGAATGAGCAGTTCTTC.

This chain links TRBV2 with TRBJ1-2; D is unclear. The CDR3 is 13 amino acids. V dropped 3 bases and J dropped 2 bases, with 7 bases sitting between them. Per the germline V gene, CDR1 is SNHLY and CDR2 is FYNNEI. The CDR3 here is CASSERPNYGYTF. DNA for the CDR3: TGTGCCAGCAGTGAGCGGCCCAACTATGGCTACACCTTC. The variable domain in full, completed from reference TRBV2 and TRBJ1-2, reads EPEVTQTPSHQVTQMGQEVILRCVPISNHLYFYWYRQILGQKVEFLVSFYNNEISEKSEIFDDQFSVERPDGSNFTLKIRSTKLEDSAMYFCASSERPNYGYTFGSGTRLTVV.

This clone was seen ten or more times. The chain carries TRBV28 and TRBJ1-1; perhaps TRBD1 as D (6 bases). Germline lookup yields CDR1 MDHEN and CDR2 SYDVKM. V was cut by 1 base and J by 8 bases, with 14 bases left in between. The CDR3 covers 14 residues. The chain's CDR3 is CASSLFGTQYEAFF. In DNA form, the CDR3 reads TGTGCCAGCAGTTTATTCGGGACACAATACGAAGCTTTCTTT.

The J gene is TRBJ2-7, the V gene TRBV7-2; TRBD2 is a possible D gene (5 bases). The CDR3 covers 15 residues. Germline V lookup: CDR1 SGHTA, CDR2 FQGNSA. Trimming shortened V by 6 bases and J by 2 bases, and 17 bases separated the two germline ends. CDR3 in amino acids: CASSPPPSWTYEQYF. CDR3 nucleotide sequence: TGTGCCAGCAGTCCTCCTCCTAGCTGGACCTACGAGCAGTACTTC. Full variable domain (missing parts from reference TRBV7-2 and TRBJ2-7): GAGVSQSPSNKVTEKGKDVELRCDPISGHTALYWYRQSLGQGLEFLIYFQGNSAPDKSGLPSDRFSAERTGGSVSTLTIQRTQQEDSAVYLCASSPPPSWTYEQYFGPGTRLTVT.

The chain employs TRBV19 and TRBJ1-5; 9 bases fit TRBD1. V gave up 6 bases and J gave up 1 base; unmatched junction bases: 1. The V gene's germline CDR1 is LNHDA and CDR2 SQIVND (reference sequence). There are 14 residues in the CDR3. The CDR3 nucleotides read TGTGCCAGTAGGGACAGGGGAAGCAATCAGCCCCAGCATTTT. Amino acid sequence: CASRDRGSNQPQHF.

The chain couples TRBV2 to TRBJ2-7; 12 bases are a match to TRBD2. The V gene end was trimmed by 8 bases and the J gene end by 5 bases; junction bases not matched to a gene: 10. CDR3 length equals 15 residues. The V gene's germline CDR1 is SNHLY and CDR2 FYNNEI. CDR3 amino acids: CASAVTSGSVDEQYF. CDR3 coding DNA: TGTGCCAGCGCTGTGACTAGCGGGAGCGTCGACGAGCAGTACTTC. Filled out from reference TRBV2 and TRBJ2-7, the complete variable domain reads EPEVTQTPSHQVTQMGQEVILRCVPISNHLYFYWYRQILGQKVEFLVSFYNNEISEKSEIFDDQFSVERPDGSNFTLKIRSTKLEDSAMYFCASAVTSGSVDEQYFGPGTRLTVT.

The CDR3 region has the DNA TGTGCCAGCTCACCGGATCTACGGAGCTCCTACGAGCAGTACTTC. This encodes CASSPDLRSSYEQYF. V gene TRBV18 combines with J gene TRBJ2-7; no clear D gene. V was clipped by 3 bases and J by 0 bases, with 12 bases between them. This CDR3 is built from 15 residues. The germline V gene encodes CDR1 KGHSH and CDR2 LQKENI.

CDR3 protein: CASSPAGQGAYEQYF. CDR3 DNA sequence: TGTGCCAGCAGCCCCGCGGGACAGGGGGCCTACGAGCAGTACTTC. This chain uses TRBV7-6 with TRBJ2-7; 11 bases align to TRBD1. The CDR3 spans 15 residues. Germline CDR1 SGHVS, CDR2 FNYEAQ. The junction had 5 bases not matched to a gene; V was cut back by 5 bases and J by 2 bases.

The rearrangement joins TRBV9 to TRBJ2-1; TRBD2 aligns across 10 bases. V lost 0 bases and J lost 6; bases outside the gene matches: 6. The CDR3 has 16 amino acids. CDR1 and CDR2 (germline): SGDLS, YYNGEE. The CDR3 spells CASSVDSLAGVNEQFF. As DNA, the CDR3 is TGTGCCAGCAGCGTAGATTCCCTAGCGGGAGTCAATGAGCAGTTCTTC. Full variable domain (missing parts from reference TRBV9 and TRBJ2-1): DSGVTQTPKHLITATGQRVTLRCSPRSGDLSVYWYQQSLDQGLQFLIQYYNGEERAKGNILERFSAQQFPDLHSELNLSSLELGDSALYFCASSVDSLAGVNEQFFGPGTRLTVL.

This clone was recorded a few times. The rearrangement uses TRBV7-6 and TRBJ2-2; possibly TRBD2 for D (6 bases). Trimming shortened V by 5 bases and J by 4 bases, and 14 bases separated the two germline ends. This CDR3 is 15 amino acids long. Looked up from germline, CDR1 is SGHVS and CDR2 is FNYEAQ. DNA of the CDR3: TGTGCCAGCAGCCCTTGGACTACGCCCACCGGGGAGCTGTTTTTT. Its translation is CASSPWTTPTGELFF.

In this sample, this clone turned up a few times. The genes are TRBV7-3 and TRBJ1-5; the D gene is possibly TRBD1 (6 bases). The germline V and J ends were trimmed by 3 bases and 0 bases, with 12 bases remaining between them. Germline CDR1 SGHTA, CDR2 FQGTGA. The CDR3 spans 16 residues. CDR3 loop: CASSFQDSYSNQPQHF. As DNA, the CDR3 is TGTGCCAGCAGCTTTCAGGACAGTTATAGCAATCAGCCCCAGCATTTT.

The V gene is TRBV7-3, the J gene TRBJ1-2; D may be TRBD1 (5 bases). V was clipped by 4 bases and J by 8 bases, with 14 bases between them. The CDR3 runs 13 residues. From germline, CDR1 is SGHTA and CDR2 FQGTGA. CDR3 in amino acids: CASSSDAGLGYTF. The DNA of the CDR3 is TGTGCCAGCAGCTCGGACGCAGGGTTGGGCTACACCTTC.

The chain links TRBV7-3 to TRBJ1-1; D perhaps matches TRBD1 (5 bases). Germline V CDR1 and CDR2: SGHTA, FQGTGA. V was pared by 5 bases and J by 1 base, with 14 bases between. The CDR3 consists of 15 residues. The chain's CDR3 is CASSPRPTANTEAFF. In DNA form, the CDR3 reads TGTGCCAGCAGCCCCCGCCCGACAGCGAACACTGAAGCTTTCTTT.

The CDR3 here is CASSSPQGVTEAFF. In nucleotides, the CDR3 is TGTGCCAGCAGCTCGCCGCAGGGTGTCACTGAAGCTTTCTTT. The chain combines TRBV5-4 with TRBJ1-1, with D perhaps matching TRBD1 (5 bases). CDR1 and CDR2 from the germline V gene are SGHNT and YYREEE (reference sequence). CDR3 length: 14 amino acids. Trimming pared 3 bases from V and 4 bases from J, leaving 13 bases between. Filled out from reference TRBV5-4 and TRBJ1-1, the complete variable domain reads ETGVTQSPTHLIKTRGQQVTLRCSSQSGHNTVSWYQQALGQGPQFIFQYYREEENGRGNFPPRFSGLQFPNYSSELNVNALELDDSALYLCASSSPQGVTEAFFGQGTRLTVV.

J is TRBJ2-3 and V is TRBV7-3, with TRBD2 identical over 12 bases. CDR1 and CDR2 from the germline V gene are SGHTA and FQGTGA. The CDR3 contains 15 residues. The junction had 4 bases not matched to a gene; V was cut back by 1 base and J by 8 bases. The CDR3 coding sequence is TGTGCCAGCAGCTTAAGGGGGACTAGCGGGTCTACGCAGTATTTT. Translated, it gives CASSLRGTSGSTQYF.

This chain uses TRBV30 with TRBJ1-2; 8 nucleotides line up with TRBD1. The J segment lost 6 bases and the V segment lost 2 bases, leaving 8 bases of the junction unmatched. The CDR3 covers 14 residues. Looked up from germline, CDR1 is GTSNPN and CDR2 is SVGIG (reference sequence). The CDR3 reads CAWSPGTGLHGYTF. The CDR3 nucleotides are TGTGCCTGGAGTCCCGGGACAGGCCTCCATGGCTACACCTTC.

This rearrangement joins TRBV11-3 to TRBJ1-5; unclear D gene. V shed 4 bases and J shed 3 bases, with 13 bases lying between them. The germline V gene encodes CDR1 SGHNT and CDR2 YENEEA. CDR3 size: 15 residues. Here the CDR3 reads CASSSTGILNQPQHF. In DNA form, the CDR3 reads TGTGCCAGCAGCTCAACCGGGATACTCAATCAGCCCCAGCATTTT.

In DNA form, the CDR3 reads TGTGCCAGCAGTGTTGGCGGGAGGTCTTCCAATGAGCAGTTCTTC. It yields the protein CASSVGGRSSNEQFF. This chain connects TRBV6-4 to TRBJ2-1; TRBD2 aligns across 8 bases. The CDR3 loop spans 15 amino acids. Germline values: CDR1 MRHNA, CDR2 SNTAGT. Germline trimming cut 4 bases from V and 6 bases from J; bases unmatched to any gene: 8.

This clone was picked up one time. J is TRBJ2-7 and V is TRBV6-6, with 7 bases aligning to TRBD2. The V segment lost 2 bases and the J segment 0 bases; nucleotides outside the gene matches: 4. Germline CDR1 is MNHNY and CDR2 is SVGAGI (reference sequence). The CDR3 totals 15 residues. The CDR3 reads CASSYGGGYSYEQYF. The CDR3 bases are TGTGCCAGCAGTTACGGGGGGGGATACTCCTACGAGCAGTACTTC.

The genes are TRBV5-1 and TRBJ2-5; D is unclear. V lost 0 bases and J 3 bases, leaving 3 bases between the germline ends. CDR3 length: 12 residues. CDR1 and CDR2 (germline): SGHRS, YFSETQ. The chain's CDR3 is CASSLAEETQYF. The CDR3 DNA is TGCGCCAGCAGCTTGGCCGAAGAGACCCAGTACTTC.